A single sample is the source of the 5 T cell receptor beta chains below, sequenced in a study of blood T cell repertoires in COVID-19. The table came from immunoSEQ multiplex PCR; TCRdb's copy has only in-frame clones and leaves some out. The data hold a few hundred thousand clones, with about 88% observed a single time. Sequencing was carried out using peripheral blood. All receptors derive from a man between 60 and 75 years old who had recovered from COVID-19.

The CDR3 spells CATSRDLASGVNTQYF. CDR3 sequence (DNA): TGTGCCACCAGCAGAGATCTGGCTAGCGGGGTTAATACGCAGTATTTT. This chain uses TRBV15 with TRBJ2-3, with 9 bases that match TRBD2. Per the germline V gene, CDR1 is LNHNV and CDR2 is YYDKDF (reference sequence). This CDR3 has 16 residues. The V segment lost 0 bases and the J segment 7 bases; nucleotides outside the gene matches: 8.

The gene calls are TRBV6-2 or TRBV6-3 and TRBJ1-2; a possible D gene is TRBD1 (5 bases). This CDR3 region has 15 residues. The germline V gene encodes CDR1 MNHEY and CDR2 SVGEGT. The ends were cut back, 4 bases at V and 2 bases at J, with 14 bases in the middle. The CDR3 region has the DNA TGTGCCAGCAGTTTGATGCCTGACAGAAACTATGGCTACACCTTC. This translates into CASSLMPDRNYGYTF.

CDR3 coding DNA: TGCGCCAGCATCCAGGGCACCCACCAAGAGACCCAGTACTTC. Protein: CASIQGTHQETQYF. V and J are TRBV23-1 and TRBJ2-5; D is possibly TRBD1 (5 bases). TRBV23-1 is labeled an ORF, and its function is uncertain. V was pared by 7 bases and J by 0 bases, with 12 bases between. CDR3 size: 14 residues.

The CDR3 DNA reads as TGCGCCAGCAGCCCAGGGACAAGATTAAGCAATCAGCCCCAGCATTTT. This codes for CASSPGTRLSNQPQHF. The chain joins TRBV4-1 to TRBJ1-5; perhaps TRBD1 as D (6 bases). V dropped 4 bases and J dropped 1 base, with 14 bases sitting between them. Germline assignment: CDR1 MGHRA and CDR2 YSYEKL. The CDR3 runs to 16 residues.

The genes are TRBV30 and TRBJ2-7; TRBD1 might be the D (6 bases). Per germline, CDR1 GTSNPN and CDR2 SVGIG (reference sequence). This CDR3 has 15 amino acids. The V and J ends lost 3 bases and 3 bases respectively, with 18 bases between them. CDR3 loop: CAWSRPGTSVYEQYF. CDR3 in DNA: TGTGCCTGGAGCCGTCCCGGGACAAGCGTCTACGAGCAGTACTTC.